This T cell receptor (beta chain) emerged from a study of blood T cell repertoires in COVID-19 (dated by TCRdb to 2020 to 2021). Some background on the complete study: Samples from collaborators originated in the United States, Italy and Spain and spanned both the acute and convalescent phases of COVID-19. The material from the prospective study consisted of cDNA or gDNA derived from T cells, B-cell-depleted T cells, or PBMCs. The dataset comprised deeply sampled blood TCRbeta repertoires from subjects exposed to, actively infected with, or recovered from COVID-19. The repertoires were released in a freely available public database intended as a resource for research on the immune response to SARS-CoV-2. The samples were drawn from two sources: the first 160 participants of the ongoing ImmuneRACE study, and 1,000 to 1,500 subjects contributed by 6 global collaborators. The sample metadata nearly always contained a de-identified subject ID, COVID-19 status, age in years and sex. HLA class I and class II types, where available, came from metadata supplied by the sample provider rather than from assay-based typing. General findings and caveats noted by the study authors: How much clinical and demographic metadata was included differed by source and by participant, and the metadata was provided uncurated.

Regarding this clone: Its antigen remains undetermined. There are no base qualities to consult, and no much larger clone falls within one base.

TCRbeta CDR3 regions were amplified from genomic DNA by means of the immunoSEQ Assay, a bias-controlled multiplex PCR. The original pipeline was this. Nucleated cell counts per sample were estimated from amplification of reference gene primers within the assay. To quantify the absolute abundance of each unique TCRbeta CDR3 rearrangement, sequence reads were collapsed and filtered. Productive Simpson clonality was computed per sample as the square root of Simpson's diversity index over productive rearrangements. The table was pulled from immuneACCESS by TCRdb, which kept in-frame rearrangements only. Such tables lose some clones; where checked, under half of the loss comes from unresolved V genes, and the rest has no known cause. Clone size and V and J calls were adopted from that table, with D and trimming inferred from the DNA. Recorded for this sample are approximately 50,000 clones; 79% of them occurred a single time. Under 30% of the sample rests with the top ten.

The CDR3 contains 14 residues, cysteine and phenylalanine counted. The retained sequence is limited to the CDR3, 42 bases, with the frame set at the first base. Via the germline V gene, CDR1 is KGHSH and CDR2 LQKENI. V ends up 2 bases short and J 2 bases short, with an unmatched junction base count of 2. Collaborating institutions collected whole blood in K2EDTA tubes following their own protocols. For TCRbeta analysis, collaborators shipped samples as frozen whole blood, isolated PBMCs, or DNA extracted from either of those sample types. In this chain, TRBV18 is recombined with TRBJ2-7; 8 central bases correspond to TRBD2. Sequences were obtained from peripheral blood. The clonotype was recovered from a man between 70 and 80 years old with acute or convalescent COVID-19. The CDR3 loop reads CASSPGREAYEQYF. Read as DNA, the sequence is TGTGCCAGCTCACCAGGGCGGGAGGCCTACGAGCAGTACTTC.